These 20 T cell receptor beta chains share one sample of origin, sequenced in a study of T cells expressing NK-cell markers. TCRdb processed the 5' RACE reads again and assigns one entry to each CDR3 protein, with no DNA. This table holds 350,000 to 500,000 distinct CDR3 sequences. Material: blood T cells: a sorted CD56 or NKG2C T cell subset, CD4+ or CD8+ T cells, or bulk PBMC T cells (not recorded which). The receptors were sampled from a woman aged 18 to 69 in good health.

The rearrangement joins TRBV29-1 to TRBJ2-1; TCRdb selects TRBD1, and the lack of DNA leaves this call unchecked. Germline loops: CDR1 SQVTM, CDR2 ANQGSEA. The CDR3 is made up of 16 amino acids. The CDR3 spells CSVEDPTGSSYNEQFF.

V is TRBV20-1 and J is TRBJ1-1; TCRdb calls TRBD1, which cannot be checked without DNA. The CDR3 covers 14 residues. CDR1 is DFQATT and CDR2 is SNEGSKA in the germline V gene (reference sequence). CDR3: CSAKARQLDTEAFF.

V and J are TRBV5-1 and TRBJ1-4; the TCRdb D gene call, TRBD1, has no DNA to confirm it. The CDR3 has 13 residues. Germline lookup yields CDR1 SGHRS and CDR2 YFSETQ. The CDR3 loop reads CASSLGDNEKLFF.

The chain links TRBV4-3 to TRBJ1-6. This CDR3 is 14 amino acids long. The germline gives CDR1 LGHNA, CDR2 YSLEER. The CDR3 sequence is CASSQGAVSSPLHF.

The chain is built from TRBV28 and TRBJ2-1; TCRdb indicates TRBD1, and absent DNA this call remains unverified. This CDR3 is built from 15 residues. CDR1 and CDR2 from the germline V gene are MDHEN and SYDVKM. The chain's CDR3 is CASSDRRGTYNEQFF.

The V and J genes are TRBV7-9 and TRBJ2-7. The CDR3 consists of 12 residues. The germline V gene has CDR1 SEHNR and CDR2 FQNEAQ (reference sequence). The CDR3 protein is CASSEGSYEQYF.

This chain uses TRBV20-1 with TRBJ1-1; the D call of TRBD1 rests on TCRdb alone, since no DNA is present to check it. The CDR3 loop spans 13 amino acids. Germline V lookup: CDR1 DFQATT, CDR2 SNEGSKA (reference sequence). CDR3 sequence reads: CSALGVRNTEAFF.

V gene TRBV6-1 combines with J gene TRBJ2-5; with no DNA, the TCRdb D assignment of TRBD2 cannot be verified. Germline V lookup: CDR1 MNHNS, CDR2 SASEGT. The CDR3 length is 17 residues. The CDR3 loop is CASSEGTSGGIQETQYF.

The chain couples TRBV5-1 to TRBJ2-1; TCRdb's D call of TRBD2 is untestable without DNA. Looked up from germline, CDR1 is SGHRS and CDR2 is YFSETQ. This CDR3 spans 16 amino acids. CDR3 sequence: CASSSGTSGSVNEQFF.

This sequence joins TRBV29-1 and TRBJ2-3; TCRdb's assignment of TRBD1 cannot be checked, as there is no DNA. This CDR3 is built from 13 residues. The V gene's germline CDR1 is SQVTM and CDR2 ANQGSEA. CDR3: CSAPRLSTDTQYF.

The V call is TRBV11-2, the J call TRBJ1-1; there is no DNA to check the TCRdb D call of TRBD1. The CDR3 runs to 15 residues. Germline V gene sequence: CDR1 SGHAT, CDR2 FQNNGV. CDR3 residues: CASSSSREGYTEAFF.

This sequence joins TRBV7-8 and TRBJ2-1. This CDR3 contains 14 residues. The germline V gene has CDR1 SGHVS and CDR2 FQNEAQ. The CDR3 here is CASSLDSAYNEQFF. Filled out from reference TRBV7-8 and TRBJ2-1, the complete variable domain reads GAGVSQSPRYKVAKRGQDVALRCDPISGHVSLFWYQQALGQGPEFLTYFQNEAQLDKSGLPSDRFFAERPEGSVSTLKIQRTQQEDSAVYLCASSLDSAYNEQFFGPGTRLTVL.

J is TRBJ2-3 and V is TRBV9; the TCRdb D gene call, TRBD2, has no DNA to confirm it. The CDR3 spans 15 residues. Looked up from germline, CDR1 is SGDLS and CDR2 is YYNGEE. The CDR3 sequence: CASSFHSGREDTQYF.

The chain joins TRBV6-2 or TRBV6-3 to TRBJ2-7; TCRdb indicates TRBD2, and absent DNA this call remains unverified. CDR3 size: 16 residues. The germline gives CDR1 MNHEY, CDR2 SVGEGT. The CDR3 protein is CASSSPGLAASYEQYF.

The rearrangement uses TRBV20-1 and TRBJ2-2; TCRdb returns TRBD2, unconfirmable since there is no DNA. The germline V gene has CDR1 DFQATT and CDR2 SNEGSKA (reference sequence). CDR3 length: 15 amino acids. This CDR3 reads CSATSGRANTGELFF.

The chain joins TRBV19 to TRBJ1-2; checking the TCRdb D call of TRBD1 is not possible without DNA. CDR1 LNHDA and CDR2 SQIVND come from the germline V gene (reference sequence). This CDR3 comprises 11 residues. The CDR3 region is CATDRGYGYTF.

The CDR3 loop is CSVEDQGETNEKLFF. This sequence joins TRBV29-1 and TRBJ1-4; TCRdb designates TRBD1, a call that cannot be tested without DNA. Germline CDR1 is SQVTM and CDR2 is ANQGSEA. The CDR3 consists of 15 residues. Together with reference TRBV29-1 and TRBJ1-4, the CDR3 gives the full variable domain: SAVISQKPSRDICQRGTSLTIQCQVDSQVTMMFWYRQQPGQSLTLIATANQGSEATYESGFVIDKFPISRPNLTFSTLTVSNMSPEDSSIYLCSVEDQGETNEKLFFGSGTQLSVL.

This chain links TRBV27 with TRBJ2-3; the TCRdb D gene call, TRBD1, has no DNA to confirm it. Germline CDR1 MNHEY, CDR2 SMNVEV (reference sequence). The CDR3 has 17 residues. This chain's CDR3 is CASSFVQTGDGPDTQYF.

The chain couples TRBV7-9 to TRBJ2-7. CDR3 length: 14 amino acids. Per germline, CDR1 SEHNR and CDR2 FQNEAQ (reference sequence). Here the CDR3 reads CASSLAQDPYEQYF.

The chain carries TRBV6-5 and TRBJ2-1; no DNA is available, so the TRBD2 call from TCRdb remains unchecked. Per the germline V gene, CDR1 is MNHEY and CDR2 is SVGAGI. The CDR3 runs 17 residues. This CDR3 is CASSLRSGRSSYNEQFF.